This T cell receptor beta chain derives from a study of blood T cell repertoires in COVID-19. Background on the study: The United States, Italy and Spain were the sources of the acute and convalescent COVID-19 samples. Sources were T cells, B-cell-depleted T cells, or PBMCs; the material itself was cDNA or gDNA.

Source study methods: For nucleated cells, counts were estimated from reference gene primer amplification. The assay was immunoSEQ multiplex PCR, and TCRdb's table has in-frame clones only and misses some. V and J calls and clone size are given by that table; D and trimming were obtained from the DNA. In the table there are about 280,000 clones, around 86% of which are singletons. This receptor was taken from a middle-aged woman who had recovered from COVID-19. The sample comprised peripheral blood.

The CDR3 DNA reads as TGTGCCAGCACCCTAGAACAGGGGGCTTCTGGCTACACCTTC. Translated: CASTLEQGASGYTF. The genes are TRBV2 and TRBJ1-2; 9 nucleotides match TRBD1. The CDR3 is 14 amino acids. Germline V lookup: CDR1 SNHLY, CDR2 FYNNEI. J was trimmed by 7 bases and V by 7 bases; bases with no gene match: 10.